This passage covers 7 T cell receptor beta chains from one sample sequenced in a study of CD8 T cells in ankylosing spondylitis. MiXCR was run by TCRdb on the 5' RACE reads, yielding one entry per CDR3 protein. Of about 120,000 distinct CDR3 sequences listed, around 15% are singletons. Sequencing input: blood, either unsorted or a sorted T cell fraction (not recorded which). The receptors were gathered from a female donor with ankylosing spondylitis or in good health (not recorded which).

The chain is built from TRBV7-2 and TRBJ2-7; 10 nucleotides align to TRBD2. Germline-derived CDR1 and CDR2 are SGHTA and FQGNSA. After removal of 6 bases from V and 5 bases from J, the junction contained 10 bases not matched to a gene. The CDR3 length is 15 residues. The CDR3 sequence is CASRSSGGALNEQYF. In DNA form, the CDR3 reads TGTGCCAGCAGATCAAGCGGGGGGGCATTGAACGAGCAGTACTTC.

This clonotype was detected a few times. The chain is built from TRBV7-9 and TRBJ2-2; the match to TRBD1 covers 8 bases. Looked up from germline, CDR1 is SEHNR and CDR2 is FQNEAQ (reference sequence). J was trimmed by 2 bases and V by 10 bases; bases with no gene match: 6. The CDR3 extends over 14 amino acids. CDR3 protein: CAIVDRVNTGELFF. The CDR3 bases are TGTGCCATCGTGGACAGGGTAAACACCGGGGAGCTGTTTTTT. Full variable domain (rest looked up from reference TRBV7-9 and TRBJ2-2): DTGVSQNPRHKITKRGQNVTFRCDPISEHNRLYWYRQTLGQGPEFLTYFQNEAQLEKSRLLSDRFSAERPKGSFSTLEIQRTEQGDSAMYLCAIVDRVNTGELFFGEGSRLTVL.

This clonotype came up a few times. V gene TRBV6-2 or TRBV6-3 combines with J gene TRBJ2-1; either TRBD1 or TRBD2 may supply D (7 bases each). Germline V gene lookup returns CDR1 MNHEY and CDR2 SVGEGT. V was clipped by 6 bases and J by 7 bases, with 19 bases between them. The CDR3 has 15 amino acids. DNA for the CDR3: TGTGCCAGCAGCACCAGGGGGGGCATTTTGAATGAGCAGTTCTTC. Protein: CASSTRGGILNEQFF.

This clonotype has only a few counts. The genes are TRBV20-1 and TRBJ2-3; 7 bases match TRBD2. CDR1 and CDR2 from the germline V gene are DFQATT and SNEGSKA (reference sequence). The CDR3 is 13 amino acids. V gave up 3 bases and J gave up 4 bases; unmatched junction bases: 4. CDR3 bases: TGCAGTGCTAGGGGGGGGAGCGCAGATACGCAGTATTTT. Amino acid sequence: CSARGGSADTQYF.

This clonotype was detected a few times. J is TRBJ2-3 and V is TRBV3-1; possibly TRBD2 for D (7 bases). Trimming removed 0 bases at V and 4 bases at J, with 14 bases between. Per germline, CDR1 LGHDT and CDR2 YNNKEL (reference sequence). CDR3 length: 16 residues. The CDR3 coding sequence is TGTGCCAGCAGCCAAGATCGTCGGGGGGCCTCAGATACGCAGTATTTT. It codes for CASSQDRRGASDTQYF.

This clonotype was seen a handful of times. This rearrangement joins TRBV3-1 to TRBJ2-1; D uncertain. Germline V gives CDR1 LGHDT, CDR2 YNNKEL (reference sequence). This CDR3 region has 12 residues. V was trimmed by 2 bases and J by 6 bases, leaving 5 bases between them. CDR3 loop: CASSQTGNEQFF. The CDR3 nucleotides read TGTGCCAGCAGCCAAACGGGCAATGAGCAGTTCTTC.

This clonotype was counted at least ten times. CDR3 DNA: TGTGCCAGCAGGAATAGCGGGGGGAACGGAGAGCAGTACTTC. It is translated as CASRNSGGNGEQYF. The J gene is TRBJ2-7, the V gene TRBV7-6, with TRBD2 identical over 10 bases. The germline CDR1 and CDR2 sequences are SGHVS and FNYEAQ. Trimming cost V 6 bases and J 7 bases; bases outside gene matches: 9. This CDR3 is built from 14 residues.